One sample yielded the 7 T cell receptor beta chains listed below, sequenced in a study of blood T cell repertoires in COVID-19. Assay: immunoSEQ multiplex PCR; the TCRdb copy retains only in-frame clones and omits some. Here the sample spans 100,000 or so clones, about 84% being singletons. The sequenced sample consisted of peripheral blood. These receptors were obtained from a human donor in a cohort sampled during active COVID-19.

The genes are TRBV6-2 or TRBV6-3 and TRBJ2-5; a weak D match, TRBD1 (6 bases). From germline, CDR1 is MNHEY and CDR2 SVGEGT. This CDR3 comprises 17 residues. V dropped 6 bases and J dropped 0 bases, with 20 bases sitting between them. CDR3 region: CASSRQPATGNQETQYF. CDR3 bases: TGTGCCAGCAGCCGTCAACCCGCGACAGGAAACCAAGAGACCCAGTACTTC.

This chain joins TRBV29-1 and TRBJ2-5; weak D call: TRBD1 (5 bases). This CDR3 is built from 12 residues. Between the trimmed V and J ends, which lost 3 bases and 4 bases, there was a span of 9 bases. CDR1 and CDR2 (germline): SQVTM, ANQGSEA. The CDR3 sequence is CSVEGLGETQYF. The CDR3 DNA reads TGCAGCGTTGAGGGGCTTGGAGAGACCCAGTACTTC.

The chain joins TRBV24-1 to TRBJ2-1, with TRBD2 identical over 9 bases. CDR3 length: 16 residues. Trimming removed 3 bases from V and 0 bases from J; junction bases left unmatched: 2. Germline V CDR1 and CDR2: KGHDR, SFDVKD. CDR3 residues: CATSDARGGSYNEQFF. DNA of the CDR3: TGTGCCACCAGTGATGCGCGGGGGGGCTCCTACAATGAGCAGTTCTTC.

The chain combines TRBV6-5 with TRBJ1-2, with a tentative D call TRBD1 (6 bases). Trimming took 5 bases from V and 7 from J, leaving 14 bases between them. Germline CDR1 MNHEY, CDR2 SVGAGI. The CDR3 runs 13 residues. DNA for the CDR3: TGTGCCAGCAGTCAATCACAGGGAGTTGGCTACACCTTC. Translated: CASSQSQGVGYTF.

The chain links TRBV9 to TRBJ1-6; TRBD1 matches at 10 bases. This CDR3 is built from 15 residues. Germline values: CDR1 SGDLS, CDR2 YYNGEE. V shed 3 bases and J 5 bases; nucleotides not matched to a gene: 2. CDR3 amino acids: CASSEGQGNNSPLHF. Here the CDR3 DNA reads TGTGCCAGCAGCGAGGGACAGGGGAATAATTCACCCCTCCACTTT.

This clone was counted once. The junction departs from the called germline gene at one end, perhaps through a read error. The genes are TRBV7-9 and TRBJ2-5, with 7 positions matching TRBD1. The germline V gene encodes CDR1 SEHNR and CDR2 FQNEAQ (reference sequence). CDR3 length: 13 residues. The CDR3 spells CASSFRTGETQYF. The CDR3 bases are TGTGCCAGCAGCTTCAGGACAGGAGAGACCCAATACTTC. The full variable domain, its missing parts supplied by reference TRBV7-9 and TRBJ2-5, is DTGVSQNPRHKITKRGQNVTFRCDPISEHNRLYWYRQTLGQGPEFLTYFQNEAQLEKSRLLSDRFSAERPKGSFSTLEIQRTEQGDSAMYLCASSFRTGETQYFGPGTRLLVL.

J is TRBJ2-3 and V is TRBV27; 8 bases fit TRBD2. The J segment lost 0 bases and the V segment lost 0 bases, leaving 8 bases of the junction unmatched. Germline CDR1 reads MNHEY; CDR2 reads SMNVEV (reference sequence). The CDR3 is 18 amino acids. CDR3 sequence: CASSLSRLAGTSTDTQYF. CDR3 DNA: TGTGCCAGCAGTTTATCTAGGCTAGCGGGTACAAGCACAGATACGCAGTATTTT.